Listed below are T cell receptor beta chains from one sample, sequenced in a study of blood T cell repertoires in COVID-19. TCRdb's table, derived via immunoSEQ multiplex PCR, lists solely in-frame clones and lacks some. The table lists 200,000 to 250,000 clones, roughly nine tenths of them singletons. Material for sequencing was peripheral blood. The receptors come from a man aged 60 to 69 with COVID-19, enrolled during active disease. The CDR3 runs from the conserved cysteine through the conserved F or W. A D gene is named only where the DNA matches it firmly.

TRBV15	.	TRBJ1-4	TGTGCCACCAGCAGAGATCAGGGCAGAAATGAAAAACTGTTTTTT	CATSRDQGRNEKLFF
TRBV28	.	TRBJ2-2	TGTGCCAGCAGTTTATTGAGTACCGGGGAGCTGTTTTTT	CASSLLSTGELFF
TRBV18	TRBD1	TRBJ1-3	TGTGCCAGCTCACCACGTGAGACAGGGCTAAACACCATATATTTT	CASSPRETGLNTIYF
TRBV7-8	TRBD2	TRBJ2-1	TGTGCCAGCAGCACACTAGCGGGGGGGCCGGGATCCTACAATGAGCAGTTCTTC	CASSTLAGGPGSYNEQFF
TRBV19	.	TRBJ2-7	TGTGCCAGTAGTATAGATACGGTCACAGTTTACGAGCAGTACTTC	CASSIDTVTVYEQYF
TRBV6-2/TRBV6-3	.	TRBJ1-1	TGTGCCAGCAGTTCACAGGAAAACACTGAAGCTTTCTTT	CASSSQENTEAFF
TRBV18	TRBD1	TRBJ1-3	TGTGCCAGCTCACTTGCCGGGACAGGGGGATACCTCTCTGGAAACACCATATATTTT	CASSLAGTGGYLSGNTIYF
TRBV5-1	TRBD2	TRBJ2-1	TGCGCCAGCAGCTTGACTAGCGGGTCGGTCTGGAATGAGCAGTTCTTC	CASSLTSGSVWNEQFF
TRBV7-3	TRBD2	TRBJ2-2	TGTGCCAGCAGCTCTTTAGCGGGAACCGGGGAGCTGTTTTTT	CASSSLAGTGELFF
TRBV4-3	.	TRBJ1-4	TGCGCCAGCAGCCAAGACGACAAGTTAGGTGAAAAACTGTTTTTT	CASSQDDKLGEKLFF
TRBV5-1	TRBD1	TRBJ1-1	TGCGCCAGCAGGCAACAGGGGGCGGACACTGAAGCTTTCTTT	CASRQQGADTEAFF